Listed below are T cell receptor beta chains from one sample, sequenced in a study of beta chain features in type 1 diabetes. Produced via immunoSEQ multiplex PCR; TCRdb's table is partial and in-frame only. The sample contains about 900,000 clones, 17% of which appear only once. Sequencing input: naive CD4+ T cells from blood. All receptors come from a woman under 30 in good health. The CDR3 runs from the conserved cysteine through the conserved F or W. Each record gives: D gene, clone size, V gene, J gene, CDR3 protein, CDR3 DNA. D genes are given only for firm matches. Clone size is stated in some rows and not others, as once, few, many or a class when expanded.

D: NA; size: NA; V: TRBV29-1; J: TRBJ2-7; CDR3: CSVLNKIYEQYF; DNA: TGCAGCGTCCTGAACAAGATTTACGAGCAGTACTTC
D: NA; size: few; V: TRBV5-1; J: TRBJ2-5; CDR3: CASRAIAGDQETQYF; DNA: TGCGCCAGCAGGGCGATCGCCGGGGACCAAGAGACCCAGTACTTC
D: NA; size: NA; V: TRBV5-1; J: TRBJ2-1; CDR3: CASSLVQLGNNEQFF; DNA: TGCGCCAGCAGCTTGGTCCAGCTGGGGAACAATGAGCAGTTCTTC
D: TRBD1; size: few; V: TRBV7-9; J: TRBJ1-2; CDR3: CASSPTGDGYTF; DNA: TGTGCCAGCAGCCCGACAGGGGATGGCTACACCTTC
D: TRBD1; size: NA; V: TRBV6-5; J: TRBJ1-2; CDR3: CASSDRATNYGYTF; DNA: TGTGCCAGCAGTGACAGGGCTACTAACTATGGCTACACCTTC
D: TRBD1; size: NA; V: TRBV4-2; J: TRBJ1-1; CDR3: CASSPGQRNLNTEAFF; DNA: TGTGCCAGCAGCCCGGGACAGCGTAATCTGAACACTGAAGCTTTCTTT
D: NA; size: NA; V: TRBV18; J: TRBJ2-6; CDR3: CASSLSRGHGANVLTF; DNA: TGTGCCAGCTCACTCTCCAGGGGTCACGGGGCCAACGTCCTGACTTTC
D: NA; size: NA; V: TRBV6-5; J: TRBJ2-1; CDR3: CASTSGSPSYEQFF; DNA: TGTGCCAGCACCTCGGGGTCGCCCTCTTATGAGCAGTTCTTC
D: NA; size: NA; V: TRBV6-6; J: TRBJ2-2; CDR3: CASSYRDTGELFF; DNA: TGTGCCAGCAGTTATAGGGACACCGGGGAGCTGTTTTTT
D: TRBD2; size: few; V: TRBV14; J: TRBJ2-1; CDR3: CASSHRRTSGRAYQQFF; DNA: TGTGCCAGCAGCCACCGACGGACTAGCGGGAGGGCCTATCAGCAGTTCTTC
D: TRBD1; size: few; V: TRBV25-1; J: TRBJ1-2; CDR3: CASSELGPGQVYGYTF; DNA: TGTGCCAGCAGTGAACTAGGCCCGGGACAGGTTTATGGCTACACCTTC
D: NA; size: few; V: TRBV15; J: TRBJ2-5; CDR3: CATSRDLGETQYF; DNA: TGTGCCACCAGCAGAGATCTGGGGGAGACCCAGTACTTC
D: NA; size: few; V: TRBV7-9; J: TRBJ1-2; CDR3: CASSFSPADGYTF; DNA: TGTGCCAGCAGCTTCTCGCCAGCGGATGGCTACACCTTC
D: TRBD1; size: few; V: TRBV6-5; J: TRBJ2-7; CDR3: CASRNRDRGTYEQYF; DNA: TGTGCCAGCAGAAACCGGGACAGGGGGACCTACGAGCAGTACTTC
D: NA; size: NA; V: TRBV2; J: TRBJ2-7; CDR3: CASSELGHPSYEQYF; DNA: TGTGCCAGCAGTGAACTCGGACACCCCTCCTACGAGCAGTACTTC
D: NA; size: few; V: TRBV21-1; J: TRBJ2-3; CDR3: CASKRVFHTDTQYF; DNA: TGTGCCAGCAAGCGCGTTTTTCACACAGATACGCAGTATTTT
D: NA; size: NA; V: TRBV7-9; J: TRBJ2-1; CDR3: CASSQRPNEQFF; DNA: TGTGCCAGCAGCCAACGACCCAATGAGCAGTTCTTC
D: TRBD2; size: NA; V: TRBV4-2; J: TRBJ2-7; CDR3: CASSQALAGGQLEQYF; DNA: TGTGCCAGCAGCCAGGCCTTAGCGGGAGGGCAGCTCGAGCAGTACTTC
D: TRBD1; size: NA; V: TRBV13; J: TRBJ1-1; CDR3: CASSARQGRGNTEAFF; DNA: TGTGCCAGCAGCGCCCGACAGGGCAGGGGGAACACTGAAGCTTTCTTT
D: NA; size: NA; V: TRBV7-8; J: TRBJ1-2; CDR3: CASSLWGGQTRDGYTF; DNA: TGTGCCAGCAGCTTATGGGGAGGACAGACTAGAGATGGCTACACCTTC
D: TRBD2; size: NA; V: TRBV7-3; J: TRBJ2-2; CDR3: CASTGRGSHTGELFF; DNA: TGTGCCAGCACGGGACGCGGGAGTCACACCGGGGAGCTGTTTTTT
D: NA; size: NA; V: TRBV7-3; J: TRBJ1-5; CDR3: CASSLMDGQPQHF; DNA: TGTGCCAGCAGCTTAATGGATGGTCAGCCCCAGCATTTT
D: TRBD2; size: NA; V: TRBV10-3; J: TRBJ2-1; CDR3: CAISGTSGSYNEQFF; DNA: TGTGCCATCAGTGGGACTAGCGGCTCCTACAATGAGCAGTTCTTC
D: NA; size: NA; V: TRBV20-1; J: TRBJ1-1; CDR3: CSARGTEAFF; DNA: TGCAGTGCTAGAGGTACTGAAGCTTTCTTT
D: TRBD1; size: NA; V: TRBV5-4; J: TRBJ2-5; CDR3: CASRTGVMQEETQYF; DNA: TGTGCCAGCAGAACAGGGGTTATGCAGGAAGAGACCCAGTACTTC
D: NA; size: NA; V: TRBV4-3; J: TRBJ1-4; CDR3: CASSPTAGEKLFF; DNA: TGCGCCAGCAGCCCAACGGCTGGCGAAAAACTGTTTTTT
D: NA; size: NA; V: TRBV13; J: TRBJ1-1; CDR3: CASSLRNKGGEAFF; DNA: TGTGCCAGCAGCTTAAGGAACAAGGGGGGCGAAGCTTTCTTT
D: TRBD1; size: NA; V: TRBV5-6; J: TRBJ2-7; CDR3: CASSLAGRGLSEQYF; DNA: TGTGCCAGCAGCTTGGCAGGAAGGGGGCTGAGCGAGCAGTACTTC
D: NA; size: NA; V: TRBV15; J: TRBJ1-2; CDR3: CATSRDPSGYGYTF; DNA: TGTGCCACCAGCAGAGATCCGTCCGGCTATGGCTACACCTTC
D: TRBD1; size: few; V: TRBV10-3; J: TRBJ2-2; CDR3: CAITQGDRTGELFF; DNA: TGTGCCATCACCCAGGGGGATAGGACCGGGGAGCTGTTTTTT
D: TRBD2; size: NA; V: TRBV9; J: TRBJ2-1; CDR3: CASSVSGSRNEQFF; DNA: TGTGCCAGCAGCGTTAGCGGGAGTAGGAATGAGCAGTTCTTC
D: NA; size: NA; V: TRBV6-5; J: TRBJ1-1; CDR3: CASNLQGGTEAFF; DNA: TGTGCCAGCAATTTACAGGGAGGCACTGAAGCTTTCTTT
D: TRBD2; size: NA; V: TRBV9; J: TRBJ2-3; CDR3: CASSPRFLAGELNTQYF; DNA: TGTGCCAGCAGCCCCCGTTTTTTAGCGGGAGAGTTGAATACGCAGTATTTT
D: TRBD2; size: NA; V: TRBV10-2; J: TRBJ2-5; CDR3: CASSDLAGGTETQYF; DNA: TGCGCCAGCAGTGACCTGGCGGGAGGGACAGAGACCCAGTACTTC
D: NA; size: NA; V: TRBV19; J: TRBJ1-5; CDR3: CASSILRAAHNQPQHF; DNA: TGTGCCAGTAGTATACTAAGGGCAGCACACAATCAGCCCCAGCATTTT
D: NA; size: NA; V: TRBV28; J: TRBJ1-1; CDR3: CASSSGSYTEAFF; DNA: TGTGCCAGCAGTTCGGGTTCCTACACTGAAGCTTTCTTT
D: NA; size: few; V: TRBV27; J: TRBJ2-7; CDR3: CASSLQPGQSYEQYF; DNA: TGTGCCAGCAGTTTGCAGCCTGGACAGTCCTACGAGCAGTACTTC
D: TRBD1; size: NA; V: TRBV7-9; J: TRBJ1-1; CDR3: CASSPRGPGQEGRVAFF; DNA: TGTGCCAGCAGCCCACGGGGCCCAGGACAGGAAGGAAGGGTAGCTTTCTTT
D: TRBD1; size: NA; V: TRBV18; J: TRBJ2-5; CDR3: CASSKIQGAFETQYF; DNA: TGTGCCAGCTCAAAGATACAGGGGGCTTTCGAGACCCAGTACTTC
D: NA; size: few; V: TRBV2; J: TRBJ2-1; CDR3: CASRGDRNNEQFF; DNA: TGTGCCAGCAGGGGAGACAGAAACAATGAGCAGTTCTTC
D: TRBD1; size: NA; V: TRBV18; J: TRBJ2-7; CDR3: CASSPLGQGNAYEQYF; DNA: TGTGCCAGCTCACCCCTAGGACAGGGGAATGCCTACGAGCAGTACTTC
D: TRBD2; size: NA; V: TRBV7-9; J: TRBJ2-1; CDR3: CASSPLAGDLFF; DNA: TGTGCCAGCAGCCCTCTAGCGGGAGATCTGTTCTTC
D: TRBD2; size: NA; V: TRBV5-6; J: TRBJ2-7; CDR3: CASSSGLAGYYEQYF; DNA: TGTGCCAGCAGCTCCGGACTAGCGGGATACTACGAGCAGTACTTC
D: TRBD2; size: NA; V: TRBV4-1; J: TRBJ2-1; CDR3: CASSQERLAGGPNEQFF; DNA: TGCGCCAGCAGCCAAGAGCGTCTAGCGGGAGGGCCAAATGAGCAGTTCTTC